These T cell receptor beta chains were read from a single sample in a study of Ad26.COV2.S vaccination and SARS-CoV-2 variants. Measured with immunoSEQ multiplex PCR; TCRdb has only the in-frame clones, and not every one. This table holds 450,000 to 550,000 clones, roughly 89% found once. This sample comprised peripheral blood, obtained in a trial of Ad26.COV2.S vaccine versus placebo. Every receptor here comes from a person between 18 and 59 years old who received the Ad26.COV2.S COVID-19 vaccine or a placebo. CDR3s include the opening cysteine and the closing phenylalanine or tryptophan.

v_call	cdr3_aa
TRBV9	CASSVGTSGYTGELFF
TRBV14	CASSPVDKSMNTEAFF
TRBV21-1	CASSPLSGASTDTQYF
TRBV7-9	CASSLWAGGFDIGGYTF
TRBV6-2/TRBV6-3	CASSWSDRYSNQPQHF
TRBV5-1	CASSLAGTSGAYDTDTQYF
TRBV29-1	CSVDSGGENTGELFF
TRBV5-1	CASSLDVSHAQTHGYTF
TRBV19	CASSITGLDSNQPQHF
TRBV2	CASSVLRYPNTEAFF
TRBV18	CASSYGAPGGHREQFF
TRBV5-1	CASSLVGAHEQYF
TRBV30	CAWSRPGNFLTDTQYF
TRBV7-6	CASSPIQWANVLTF
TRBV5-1	CASSLGTDQETQYF
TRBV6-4	CASSEGRGTGYTF
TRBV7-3	CASSLDSNSYNEQFF
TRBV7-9	CASSLAEGTGELFF
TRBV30	CAWSVTKTGASTDTQYF
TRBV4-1	CASSLKSAYNEQFF
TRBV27	CASSPTGRSNQPQHF
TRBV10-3	CAISESPGVSKPQHF
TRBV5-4	CASSPGGTGAEYGYTF
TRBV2	CASSRLDPYNEQYF
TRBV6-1	CASSARDWVWTRNQPQHF
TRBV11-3	CASSPGGDYYEQYF